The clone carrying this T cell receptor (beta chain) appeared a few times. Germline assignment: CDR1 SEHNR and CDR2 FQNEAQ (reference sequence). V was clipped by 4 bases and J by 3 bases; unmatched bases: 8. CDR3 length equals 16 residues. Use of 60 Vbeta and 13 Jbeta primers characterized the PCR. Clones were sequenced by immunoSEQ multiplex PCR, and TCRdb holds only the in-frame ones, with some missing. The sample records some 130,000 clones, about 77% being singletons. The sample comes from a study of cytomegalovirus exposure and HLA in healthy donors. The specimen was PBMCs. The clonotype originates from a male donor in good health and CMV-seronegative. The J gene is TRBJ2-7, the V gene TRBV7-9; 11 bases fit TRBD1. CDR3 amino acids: CASSSLGQGAFYEQYF. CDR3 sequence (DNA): TGTGCCAGCAGCTCGCTAGGACAGGGGGCGTTCTACGAGCAGTACTTC.